This T cell receptor beta chain was sequenced during a study of blood T cell repertoires in COVID-19 (dated by TCRdb to about 2020). Regarding the research as a whole: Samples from collaborators originated in the United States, Italy and Spain and spanned both the acute and convalescent phases of COVID-19. The material from the prospective study consisted of cDNA or gDNA derived from T cells, B-cell-depleted T cells, or PBMCs. Deeply sampled blood TCRbeta repertoires from subjects exposed to, actively infected with, or recovered from COVID-19 were included in the dataset. The repertoires were released in a freely available public database intended as a resource for research on the immune response to SARS-CoV-2. The samples were drawn from two sources: the first 160 participants of the ongoing ImmuneRACE study, and 1,000 to 1,500 subjects contributed by 6 global collaborators. The sample metadata nearly always contained a de-identified subject ID, COVID-19 status, age in years and sex. HLA class I and class II types, where available, came from metadata supplied by the sample provider rather than from assay-based typing. The research as a whole found: The quantity of clinical and demographic metadata differed by source and by participant and was supplied without curation.

The CDR3 holds 15 amino acids from the cysteine to the phenylalanine. CDR3 DNA is the only sequence kept; it has 45 bases, read in frame from the first base. Germline trimming amounts to 3 bases on V and 10 bases on J, with 17 as the count of junction bases outside the gene matches. Sequences GTSNPN (CDR1) and SVGIG (CDR2) are obtained from the germline V gene (reference sequence). TCRbeta CDR3 regions were amplified from genomic DNA using the immunoSEQ Assay, a bias-controlled multiplex PCR. On the authors' methods: The number of nucleated cells in each sample was estimated from the amplification of reference gene primers within the assay. To quantify the absolute abundance of each unique TCRbeta CDR3 rearrangement, sequence reads were collapsed and filtered. For each sample, productive Simpson clonality was calculated as the square root of Simpson's diversity index across productive rearrangements. TCRdb provides this immuneACCESS table in a form limited to in-frame rearrangements. Some clones are lacking; in checked studies, under half of them reflect an unresolved V gene, and why the rest are absent is not known. The DNA gave D and trimming, while V, J and clone size come from that table. The sample table shows under 300,000 clones, and 65% to 85% are seen once. In total, the top ten clones hold 3.4% of the sample.

Remarks on this clone: Its binding antigen is unknown. No base qualities exist here, and no much larger clone lies one base off it.

Participants in the prospective study were enrolled through a virtual design, were aged 18 to 89 years, and lived in approximately 24 United States geographic areas. In the prospective study, cohorts were assigned on the basis of participant-reported clinical history obtained from a screening survey and a study questionnaire. ImmuneRACE Cohort 3 recovered participants were defined by two consecutive negative NP/OP PCR tests, healthcare professional clearance, or symptom resolution. In the prospective study, mobile phlebotomists collected whole blood, serum and a nasopharyngeal or oropharyngeal swab from each participant. Additional blood draws and questionnaires over an approximately 2-month period could optionally be provided by prospective study participants. Blood samples from the prospective study were shipped frozen or at room temperature prior to DNA extraction.

Material for sequencing was PBMCs or T cells enriched from blood (not recorded which). This sequence was found in a man aged 50 to 60 who had recovered from COVID-19. Recombination linked TRBV30 to TRBJ1-1; 7 bases in between match TRBD1. CDR3 sequence: CAWRGGYKGAEGAFF. The sequenced DNA: TGTGCCTGGAGGGGCGGATATAAGGGGGCTGAAGGAGCTTTCTTT.